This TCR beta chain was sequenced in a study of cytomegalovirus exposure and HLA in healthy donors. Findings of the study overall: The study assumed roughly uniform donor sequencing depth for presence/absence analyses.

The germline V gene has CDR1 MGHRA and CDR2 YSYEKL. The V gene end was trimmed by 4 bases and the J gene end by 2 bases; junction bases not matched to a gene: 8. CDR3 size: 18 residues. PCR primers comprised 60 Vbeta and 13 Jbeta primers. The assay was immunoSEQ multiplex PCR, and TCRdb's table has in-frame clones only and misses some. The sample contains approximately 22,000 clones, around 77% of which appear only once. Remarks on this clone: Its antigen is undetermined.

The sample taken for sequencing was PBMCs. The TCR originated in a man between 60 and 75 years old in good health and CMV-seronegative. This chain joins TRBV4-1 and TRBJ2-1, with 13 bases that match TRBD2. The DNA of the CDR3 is TGCGCCAGCAGCCCCCGACTAGCGGGAGGCGCGACCTACAATGAGCAGTTCTTC. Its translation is CASSPRLAGGATYNEQFF.